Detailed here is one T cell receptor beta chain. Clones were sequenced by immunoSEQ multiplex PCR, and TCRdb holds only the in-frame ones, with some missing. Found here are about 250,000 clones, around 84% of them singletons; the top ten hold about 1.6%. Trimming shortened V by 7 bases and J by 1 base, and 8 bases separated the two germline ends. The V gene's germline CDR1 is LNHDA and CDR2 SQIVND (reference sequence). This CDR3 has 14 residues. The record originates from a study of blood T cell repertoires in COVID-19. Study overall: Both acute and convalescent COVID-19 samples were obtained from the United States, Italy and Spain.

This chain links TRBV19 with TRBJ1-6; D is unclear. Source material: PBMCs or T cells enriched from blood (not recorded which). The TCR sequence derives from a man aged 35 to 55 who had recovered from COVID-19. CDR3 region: CASTWTSYNSPLHF. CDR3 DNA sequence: TGTGCCAGTACTTGGACTTCCTATAATTCACCCCTCCACTTT.